This is a list of T cell receptor beta chains from one sample in a study of patients and donors after allogeneic stem cell transplantation. TCRdb fed the RT-PCR reads into MiXCR, producing one record per CDR3 protein. The sample holds 400,000 to 500,000 distinct CDR3 sequences, around 16% seen once. The material sequenced was blood, either unsorted or a sorted T cell fraction (not recorded which). The receptors come from a human donor who was either an allogeneic HSCT recipient or a stem cell or donor lymphocyte infusion donor (not recorded which). It is not recorded whose cells these are; they may come from a transplant donor. Each CDR3 is given without its conserved first and last residue. The order of the fields is J gene, V gene, D gene, CDR3 protein. A D gene is named only where the DNA matches it firmly.

TRBJ1-5	TRBV7-8	TRBD1	ASSPGGTSQPQH
TRBJ1-1	TRBV5-1	TRBD1	ASSPHLGQLNTEAF
TRBJ1-6	TRBV5-8	TRBD1	ASSGGQGWPSPLH
TRBJ2-3	TRBV11-2	NA	ASSTPLPGAAADTQY
TRBJ2-1	TRBV5-1	NA	ASSRPDVFNEQF
TRBJ2-7	TRBV13	NA	ASSASGTIIREQY
TRBJ1-5	TRBV6-1	TRBD1	ASRRFGQGGYNQPQH
TRBJ2-3	TRBV20-1	NA	SVGQFTDTQY
TRBJ2-7	TRBV7-8	NA	ASSQALAEQY
TRBJ2-1	TRBV6-1	TRBD2	ASSLRGGRDEQF
TRBJ2-3	TRBV4-3	TRBD2	ASSQYPSGLGADTQY
TRBJ2-7	TRBV4-2	TRBD1	ASSQTGQTNYEQY
TRBJ1-5	TRBV12-3/TRBV12-4	TRBD1	ASSTWQDRVRDNQPQH
TRBJ1-2	TRBV12-3/TRBV12-4	NA	ASSLTGDRGYT
TRBJ1-1	TRBV6-1	NA	ASSLGTPPEAF
TRBJ2-7	TRBV6-5	NA	ASSPEKGPGY
TRBJ2-3	TRBV4-3	NA	ASSQDPRSTDTQY
TRBJ2-3	TRBV7-2	TRBD2	ASSPPGKRGSTDTQY
TRBJ2-5	TRBV12-5	NA	ASGSRQETQY
TRBJ1-1	TRBV5-5	NA	ASSLFEGAEAF
TRBJ1-6	TRBV27	NA	ASSYVGSSYNSPLH
TRBJ2-7	TRBV6-6	NA	ASSISSSYEQY
TRBJ2-3	TRBV7-9	NA	ASSLKITLYTDTQY
TRBJ2-7	TRBV19	NA	ASSALPRTGNEQY
TRBJ1-4	TRBV10-3	NA	AIRRGSPNEKLF
TRBJ2-3	TRBV24-1	TRBD1	ATSDLPTGGPSDTQY
TRBJ1-1	TRBV4-3	TRBD1	ASSRLITGATEAF
TRBJ1-2	TRBV20-1	NA	SAEAGYYGYT
TRBJ1-2	TRBV7-2	NA	ASSLRGKGEGYT
TRBJ2-1	TRBV24-1	TRBD2	ATSDRSGSKINEQF
TRBJ2-3	TRBV5-1	NA	ASQGGDTQY
TRBJ2-1	TRBV24-1	TRBD2	ATSDPGLAGTKGQF
TRBJ1-3	TRBV7-9	TRBD1	ASSNRDRLSSGNTIY
TRBJ2-7	TRBV5-1	NA	ASSWGKANYEQY
TRBJ2-2	TRBV2	NA	ASTRDSPNTGELF
TRBJ1-4	TRBV5-1	NA	ASADPSGSNEKLF
TRBJ1-5	TRBV3-1	NA	ASSQDIGPPGQPQH
TRBJ1-1	TRBV12-3/TRBV12-4	NA	ASSFTRGGEAF
TRBJ2-2	TRBV6-4	TRBD2	ASSAGLAGVTPGELF
TRBJ1-6	TRBV5-1	NA	ASSPEGGNSPLH
TRBJ1-1	TRBV29-1	NA	SGLPRYGNTEAF